These 28 T cell receptor beta chains were sequenced from one sample in a study of cytomegalovirus exposure and HLA in healthy donors. PCR employed 60 Vbeta and 13 Jbeta primers. TCRdb keeps only in-frame clones here, not all; method: immunoSEQ multiplex PCR. The sample holds approximately 160,000 clones, 60% to 80% seen once. Sequencing was performed on PBMCs. These TCRs come from a middle-aged woman in good health and CMV-seropositive.

J is TRBJ1-2 and V is TRBV4-3; D uncertain. Germline V CDR1 and CDR2: LGHNA, YSLEER. The V end lost 3 bases, the J end lost 5 bases, and 10 bases lay between the germline ends. This CDR3 has 13 residues. CDR3 sequence reads: CASSQGGSYGYTF. The CDR3 DNA reads as TGCGCCAGCAGCCAGGGAGGCTCATATGGCTACACCTTC.

This chain joins TRBV7-2 and TRBJ1-5; TRBD1 aligns across 7 bases. The CDR3 has 13 amino acids. Germline V gene lookup returns CDR1 SGHTA and CDR2 FQGNSA. J gave up 7 bases and V 4 bases, and 4 bases lay outside the gene matches. The CDR3 is CASSSDRAQPQHF. The CDR3 nucleotides read TGTGCCAGCAGCTCAGACAGGGCGCAGCCCCAGCATTTT.

The CDR3 nucleotides are TGTGCCAGCAGCCCAGGACACACAGGGGCAATCTATGGCTACACCTTC. Translated: CASSPGHTGAIYGYTF. The chain employs TRBV7-9 and TRBJ1-2; the match to TRBD1 covers 7 bases. Per the germline V gene, CDR1 is SEHNR and CDR2 is FQNEAQ (reference sequence). CDR3 length: 16 amino acids. The V segment lost 5 bases and the J segment 4 bases; nucleotides outside the gene matches: 13.

This chain connects TRBV30 to TRBJ2-1; 8 bases fit TRBD2. Germline assignment: CDR1 GTSNPN and CDR2 SVGIG (reference sequence). This CDR3 contains 13 residues. The CDR3 protein is CAYSGDSYNEQFF. Written as DNA, the CDR3 is TGTGCTTATAGCGGGGATTCCTACAATGAGCAGTTCTTC. Looking up the rest from reference TRBV30 and TRBJ2-1 gives the full variable domain: SQTIHQWPATLVQPVGSPLSLECTVEGTSNPNLYWYRQAAGRGLQLLFYSVGIGQISSEVPQNLSASRPQDRQFILSSKKLLLSDSGFYLCAYSGDSYNEQFFGPGTRLTVL.

The chain couples TRBV5-5 to TRBJ1-6; a possible D gene is TRBD1 (6 bases). This CDR3 region has 15 residues. The germline V gene encodes CDR1 SGHKS and CDR2 YYEKEE (reference sequence). V dropped 4 bases and J dropped 6 bases, with 14 bases sitting between them. CDR3: CASSGPGTINSPLHF. The CDR3 DNA is TGTGCCAGCAGCGGTCCCGGGACAATTAATTCACCCCTCCACTTT.

The chain uses TRBV11-2 and TRBJ2-3; D remains ambiguous. V lost 4 bases and J 0 bases, leaving 11 bases between the germline ends. The CDR3 runs to 15 residues. CDR1 and CDR2 (germline): SGHAT, FQNNGV. The CDR3 coding sequence is TGTGCCAGCAGCTCTTACCTCCGGAGCACAGATACGCAGTATTTT. Translated, it gives CASSSYLRSTDTQYF.

This clone appeared a single time. V gene TRBV18 combines with J gene TRBJ2-2, with D possibly TRBD1 on 6 matching bases. Looked up from germline, CDR1 is KGHSH and CDR2 is LQKENI. The CDR3 has 14 residues. Trimming removed 6 bases from V and 1 base from J, with 9 bases in between. In DNA, the CDR3 is TGTGCCAGCTCCACGGACAGGAACACCGGGGAGCTGTTTTTT. It codes for CASSTDRNTGELFF.

The rearrangement links TRBV19 to TRBJ1-1; D perhaps matches TRBD1 (6 bases). This CDR3 region has 16 residues. Germline CDR1 LNHDA, CDR2 SQIVND (reference sequence). Trimming pared 6 bases from V and 0 bases from J, leaving 17 bases between. The chain's CDR3 is CASRGQGFRMNTEAFF. CDR3 sequence (DNA): TGTGCCAGTAGGGGGCAGGGGTTTCGGATGAACACTGAAGCTTTCTTT.

The chain recombines TRBV9 with TRBJ1-2; no definite D call. The CDR3 is made up of 13 amino acids. Between the trimmed V and J ends, which lost 0 bases and 2 bases, there was a span of 5 bases. In germline, CDR1 is SGDLS, CDR2 YYNGEE. CDR3 sequence: CASSVDRNYGYTF. The DNA for the CDR3 is TGTGCCAGCAGCGTAGATCGGAACTATGGCTACACCTTC.

The chain uses TRBV13 and TRBJ2-7, with TRBD2 identical over 7 bases. The CDR3 has 14 residues. The germline gives CDR1 PRHDT, CDR2 FYEKMQ (reference sequence). With V trimmed by 4 bases and J by 0 bases, 3 bases remained unmatched. CDR3 DNA sequence: TGTGCCAGCAGCTCCAGCGGGATCTCCTACGAGCAGTACTTC. It specifies CASSSSGISYEQYF.

CDR3 sequence: CASSQDGTSGGETQYF. In DNA, the CDR3 is TGCGCCAGCAGCCAAGATGGAACGAGCGGGGGGGAGACCCAGTACTTC. The chain employs TRBV4-3 and TRBJ2-5, with TRBD2 matching over 9 bases. V gave up 0 bases and J gave up 5 bases; unmatched junction bases: 7. This CDR3 is 16 amino acids long. Germline assignment: CDR1 LGHNA and CDR2 YSLEER.

The rearrangement links TRBV5-4 to TRBJ2-3; D uncertain. Germline CDR1 SGHNT, CDR2 YYREEE (reference sequence). V was cut by 3 bases and J by 0 bases, with 23 bases left in between. The CDR3 totals 19 residues. CDR3 loop: CASSSNPTAGPLSTDTQYF. CDR3 bases: TGTGCCAGCAGCTCCAACCCCACTGCAGGCCCCCTTAGCACAGATACGCAGTATTTT.

V is TRBV21-1 and J is TRBJ2-5; TRBD1 is the table's D call and was not checked against the DNA. TRBV21-1 is flagged as a pseudogene. The CDR3 is made up of 17 amino acids. The CDR3 region is CASSKVRSGQGQETQYF. DNA for the CDR3: TGTGCCAGCAGCAAAGTGCGTTCGGGACAGGGCCAAGAGACCCAGTACTTC.

The rearrangement links TRBV7-8 to TRBJ1-1; 7 bases match TRBD1. CDR1 and CDR2 (germline): SGHVS, FQNEAQ. The CDR3 has 16 amino acids. V shed 5 bases, J shed 6 bases, and the junction held 15 bases outside the gene matches. The CDR3 DNA follows: TGTGCCAGCAGCCACAGGCGGACAGGAAGTTTTCCTGAAGCTTTCTTT. Translated: CASSHRRTGSFPEAFF.

The genes are TRBV7-9 and TRBJ1-1; a weak D match, TRBD1 (5 bases). The germline V gene has CDR1 SEHNR and CDR2 FQNEAQ (reference sequence). The CDR3 spans 13 residues. V was trimmed by 4 bases and J by 2 bases, leaving 8 bases between them. CDR3 region: CASSSDSNTEAFF. In nucleotides, the CDR3 is TGTGCCAGCAGCTCCGACAGTAACACTGAAGCTTTCTTT.

The chain employs TRBV29-1 and TRBJ2-1; TRBD2 matches at 15 bases. Germline V gene data show CDR1 as SQVTM and CDR2 as ANQGSEA. The CDR3 loop spans 16 amino acids. Unmatched junction bases numbered 8, after V lost 3 bases and J lost 8 bases. The CDR3 region has the DNA TGCAGCGTTGACCCCCCGGGACTAGCGGGGGGACATGAGCAGTTCTTC. Translating gives CSVDPPGLAGGHEQFF.

The chain employs TRBV2 and TRBJ2-5; a possible D gene is TRBD2 (7 bases). Judging by the DNA end, TRBJ2-7 fits better; the J call may be wrong. This CDR3 spans 14 amino acids. Looked up from germline, CDR1 is SNHLY and CDR2 is FYNNEI. The CDR3 sequence is CASSGGRESYEQYF. As DNA, the CDR3 is TGTGCCAGCAGTGGGGGGCGGGAGTCCTACGAGCAGTACTTC.

V and J are TRBV6-6 and TRBJ2-2, with a possible D match to TRBD2 (7 bases). This CDR3 has 16 residues. V was clipped by 6 bases and J by 6 bases, with 20 bases between them. Germline CDR1 MNHNY, CDR2 SVGAGI (reference sequence). The CDR3 protein is CASRDAGAAPAGELFF. For the CDR3, the DNA is TGTGCCAGCAGGGACGCGGGGGCCGCCCCAGCCGGGGAGCTGTTTTTT.

This clone appeared a single time. This sequence joins TRBV5-1 and TRBJ2-2; D perhaps matches TRBD2 (6 bases). Between the trimmed V and J ends, which lost 3 bases and 4 bases, there was a span of 10 bases. The CDR3 totals 14 residues. Per the germline V gene, CDR1 is SGHRS and CDR2 is YFSETQ. The CDR3 DNA reads TGCGCCAGCAGCTGGTGGAGGGGCACCGGGGAGCTGTTTTTT. Translating it yields CASSWWRGTGELFF.

This clone came up a few times. V gene TRBV5-4 combines with J gene TRBJ2-5; D is possibly TRBD2 (6 bases). Germline lookup yields CDR1 SGHNT and CDR2 YYREEE (reference sequence). The CDR3 length is 15 residues. V was cut by 4 bases and J by 5 bases, with 18 bases left in between. The CDR3 bases are TGTGCCAGCAGCACCGAGGGAGGTGGAGGGGAGACCCAGTACTTC. Translating gives CASSTEGGGGETQYF.

The genes are TRBV18 and TRBJ1-1; D gene ambiguous. Germline values: CDR1 KGHSH, CDR2 LQKENI. V lost 3 bases and J lost 6, with 20 bases in between. The CDR3 is 16 amino acids. The DNA for the CDR3 is TGTGCCAGCTCACCCGGGAGCGGAAGGGTAGTTCCTGAAGCTTTCTTT. It translates to CASSPGSGRVVPEAFF.

V gene TRBV19 combines with J gene TRBJ2-1, with 9 bases identical to TRBD2. Germline V CDR1 and CDR2: LNHDA, SQIVND (reference sequence). Trimming cost V 0 bases and J 3 bases; bases outside gene matches: 6. The CDR3 sequence is 17 residues long. The chain's CDR3 is CASSIDLGLANYNEQFF. The CDR3 nucleotides are TGTGCCAGTAGTATAGATCTGGGACTAGCAAACTACAATGAGCAGTTCTTC.

V usage is TRBV5-8 and J usage is TRBJ1-2; 7 bases align to TRBD1. The V segment lost 4 bases and the J segment 2 bases; nucleotides outside the gene matches: 8. The CDR3 runs to 15 residues. Germline-derived CDR1 and CDR2 are SGHTS and YDEGEE. CDR3 loop: CASSAGTERNYGYTF. CDR3 sequence (DNA): TGTGCCAGCAGCGCCGGGACAGAAAGAAACTATGGCTACACCTTC.

J is TRBJ2-2 and V is TRBV5-1, with 7 bases lining up with TRBD1. CDR1 is SGHRS, CDR2 YFSETQ, per germline. This CDR3 contains 16 residues. After removal of 2 bases from V and 5 bases from J, the junction contained 9 bases not matched to a gene. CDR3: CASSFAPPGQTGELFF. The CDR3 DNA reads as TGCGCCAGCAGCTTCGCGCCTCCGGGACAGACCGGGGAGCTGTTTTTT. The whole variable domain, remainder taken from reference TRBV5-1 and TRBJ2-2, is KAGVTQTPRYLIKTRGQQVTLSCSPISGHRSVSWYQQTPGQGLQFLFEYFSETQRNKGNFPGRFSGRQFSNSRSEMNVSTLELGDSALYLCASSFAPPGQTGELFFGEGSRLTVL.

The chain couples TRBV4-1 to TRBJ2-1, with 7 bases matching TRBD1. Germline values: CDR1 MGHRA, CDR2 YSYEKL. This CDR3 spans 15 amino acids. Trimming at V came to 4 bases and at J to 2 bases, leaving 5 bases not matched to a gene. CDR3 DNA sequence: TGCGCCAGCAGCCCCGACAGGGTGACCTACAATGAGCAGTTCTTC. Translating gives CASSPDRVTYNEQFF.

CDR3 coding DNA: TGTGCCAGCAGTTACCCGACCGGGACAGGGAATATCGCTTTCTTT. It yields the protein CASSYPTGTGNIAFF. The chain is built from TRBV6-5 and TRBJ1-1, with 9 bases lining up with TRBD1. This CDR3 has 15 residues. Germline loops: CDR1 MNHEY, CDR2 SVGAGI. V lost 2 bases to trimming and J lost 11 bases; unmatched junction nucleotides: 12.

The rearrangement links TRBV7-9 to TRBJ2-1; 9 bases agree with TRBD2. This CDR3 is 16 amino acids long. V was pared by 5 bases and J by 5 bases, with 10 bases of the junction left unmatched. The germline V gene encodes CDR1 SEHNR and CDR2 FQNEAQ (reference sequence). This CDR3 reads CASSRIAGVIDNEQFF. In DNA, the CDR3 is TGTGCCAGCAGCCGGATAGCGGGAGTAATTGACAATGAGCAGTTCTTC.

The genes are TRBV9 and TRBJ2-5; possible D gene TRBD2, 6 bases. The length of the CDR3 is 14 residues. The germline CDR1 and CDR2 sequences are SGDLS and YYNGEE. Trimming shortened V by 0 bases and J by 2 bases, and 8 bases separated the two germline ends. The DNA of the CDR3 is TGTGCCAGCAGCGTAGGCGGGGCGCAAGAGACCCAGTACTTC. Encoded protein: CASSVGGAQETQYF.